This T cell receptor beta chain was retrieved from a study of lymphopenia after photon versus proton radiotherapy. Study-wide points: Under photons, naive T cells and diversity fell while effector/memory populations rose. Better survival with proton therapy was suggested as possible, not demonstrated. Post-nadir TCR diversity decline inversely tracked overall survival among those who died.

The data were produced by immunoSEQ multiplex PCR, yet TCRdb's version contains in-frame clones alone and is incomplete. Of some 170,000 clones in the sample, less than 90% are singletons; the top ten hold around 4.5%. Germline CDR1 is SGHRS and CDR2 is YFSETQ. There are 16 residues in the CDR3. Trimming at V came to 0 bases and at J to 7 bases, leaving 7 bases not matched to a gene. For this clone: Its antigen is unknown.

The sequence derives from a man aged 50 to 60 with gastric cancer. The chain links TRBV5-1 to TRBJ2-1; TRBD2 aligns across 10 bases. Material: peripheral blood, obtained from a patient treated with photon-based radiotherapy. The CDR3 reads CASSLVWLAGVNEQFF. CDR3 coding DNA: TGCGCCAGCAGCTTGGTATGGCTAGCGGGAGTTAATGAGCAGTTCTTC.